These T cell receptor beta chains were read from a single sample in a study of CD8 T cells in Susac syndrome. TCRdb re-analysed the immunoSEQ multiplex PCR reads in MiXCR, keeping a single row per CDR3 protein. The table includes roughly 190,000 distinct CDR3 sequences, about 93% detected once. Sequencing input: CD4+ T cells from PBMCs. The origin of the receptors is a human donor in good health. Both conserved end residues are part of each CDR3. The D gene is left open where the match is weak. Only some rows state a clone size, as once, few, many or a class for expanded clones.

j_call d_call v_call clone_size cdr3_aa cdr3_nt
TRBJ1-6 NA TRBV27 NA CASTSFHNSPLHF TGTGCCAGCACCAGCTTCCATAATTCACCCCTCCACTTT
TRBJ1-2 NA TRBV5-1 NA CASNEGRSYYGYTF TGCGCCAGCAATGAGGGCAGGTCCTACTATGGCTACACCTTC
TRBJ2-7 TRBD2 TRBV3-1 NA CASSPGTSGGGWREQYF TGTGCCAGCAGCCCCGGGACTAGCGGGGGGGGCTGGAGGGAGCAGTACTTC
TRBJ1-2 TRBD1 TRBV4-1 once CASSLSRGPDYGYTF TGCGCCAGCAGCCTTAGCAGGGGGCCGGACTATGGCTACACCTTC
TRBJ1-2 TRBD1 TRBV3-1 NA CASSQQGGYGYTF TGTGCCAGCAGCCAACAGGGGGGCTATGGCTACACCTTC
TRBJ2-4 NA TRBV28 NA CASSQGGAKNIQYF TGTGCCAGCAGCCAAGGGGGGGCCAAAAACATTCAGTACTTC
TRBJ1-1 NA TRBV3-1 NA CASSRHGGLSNTEAFF TGTGCCAGCAGCCGACATGGGGGGCTTTCGAACACTGAAGCTTTCTTT
TRBJ1-3 NA TRBV20-1 NA CSALNSPNTIYF TGCAGTGCTCTCAACTCCCCCAACACCATATATTTT
TRBJ2-6 TRBD1 TRBV4-2 NA CASSQDPPKKGTVASGANVLTF TGTGCCAGCAGCCAAGATCCCCCCAAGAAGGGGACAGTAGCGTCCGGGGCCAACGTCCTGACTTTC
TRBJ2-4 TRBD1 TRBV12-3/TRBV12-4 NA CASRTGGLTKNIQYF TGTGCCAGCAGGACAGGGGGCTTAACCAAAAACATTCAGTACTTC
TRBJ1-2 NA TRBV19 NA CASSSGRGYTF TGTGCCAGTAGTTCTGGCAGAGGCTACACCTTC
TRBJ1-2 TRBD1 TRBV28 NA CASSPNSRDRDGYTF TGTGCCAGCAGTCCGAACTCCCGGGACAGGGACGGCTACACCTTC
TRBJ1-1 NA TRBV4-3 NA CASSQDRDLGAEAFF TGCGCCAGCAGCCAAGATCGTGACCTAGGGGCTGAAGCTTTCTTT
TRBJ2-3 NA TRBV5-1 NA CASSPQGVVADTQYF TGCGCCAGCAGCCCGCAGGGTGTGGTGGCAGATACGCAGTATTTT
TRBJ2-3 NA TRBV12-3/TRBV12-4 NA CASLRAGQKDTQYF TGTGCCAGCCTGAGGGCGGGGCAAAAAGATACGCAGTATTTT
TRBJ2-2 NA TRBV5-1 NA CASSPLRQGASTGELFF TGCGCCAGCAGCCCCCTGAGGCAGGGAGCGTCCACCGGGGAGCTGTTTTTT
TRBJ2-1 TRBD2 TRBV20-1 NA CSARTSGGIYNEQFF TGCAGTGCTAGGACTAGCGGGGGGATTTACAATGAGCAGTTCTTC